The clone carrying this T cell receptor (beta chain) has a count of ten or more. These data belong to a study of blood T cells in healthy people across ages. Together with a sample-barcoded 5' primer, a J-beta primer mix was included in a second PCR lasting roughly 6 to 12 cycles. TCRdb used MiXCR to reprocess the 5' RACE reads, holding one entry per CDR3 protein. The sample shows about 810,000 distinct CDR3 sequences, approximately 35% of them seen only once. The CDR3 consists of 14 residues. V gave up 3 bases and J gave up 6 bases, with 13 bases separating them. The TCR originated in a man between 18 and 35 years old in good health. Source material: blood. The gene calls are TRBV12-3 or TRBV12-4 and TRBJ2-3, with D possibly matching TRBD2 (6 bases). The CDR3 protein is CASSFLSRGDTQYF. As DNA, the CDR3 is TGTGCCAGCAGTTTCCTTAGTCGGGGGGATACGCAGTATTTT.